This T cell receptor (beta chain) was retrieved from a study of T cell responses to AZD1222 COVID-19 vaccine. Points from the study as a whole: The study found vaccine-associated CD4 TCRs spanning spike, dominant at 160-218 and 743-854. Breadth and depth of Spike-specific TCRs rose after two AZD1222 doses. Repertoire sampling happened only post peak T cell response.

Recipients boosted at about 4 weeks or about 12 weeks are pooled. This clone has a single count. Its antigen remains unidentified. One end of the junction fails to match germline, which may point to a read error. The CDR3 has 17 residues. Per the germline V gene, CDR1 is SGHNT and CDR2 is YENEEA. Sequencing was performed with immunoSEQ multiplex PCR; in TCRdb, only in-frame clones are kept and a portion is missing. The table has about 120,000 clones, almost 95% seen once. This clonotype was sampled from an adult who received the AZD1222 COVID-19 vaccine. The gene calls are TRBV11-3 and TRBJ2-1; 12 bases fit TRBD2. The sample here was peripheral blood, taken 28 days after the second AZD1222 dose. In DNA, the CDR3 is TGTGCCAGCAGCGCCCTAGCGGGAGGGGACTCCAACAATGAGCAGTTCTTC. Protein: CASSALAGGDSNNEQFF.